Listed here is a single T cell receptor beta chain. Its antigen remains unknown. This sample was included in a study of T cell responses to AZD1222 COVID-19 vaccine. Regarding the study as a whole: Reportedly, nearly half of unique spike TCRs recognized epitopes outside B.1.351/B.1.1.7 mutations. Elevations in Spike-specific TCR breadth and depth followed administration of two AZD1222 doses. Baseline serostatus was positive in only a handful of AZD1222 recipients. The repertoires were collected only after the peak T cell response.

From germline, CDR1 is MDHEN and CDR2 SYDVKM. V lost 6 bases to trimming and J lost 0 bases, with 18 bases between them. This CDR3 has 17 amino acids. Measured with immunoSEQ multiplex PCR; TCRdb has only the in-frame clones, and not every one. The sample includes 100,000 to 130,000 clones, over 80% of them seen just once. The sample in question was peripheral blood, obtained 28 days after the second AZD1222 dose. The chain uses TRBV28 and TRBJ1-5, with a weak D call TRBD1 (6 bases). This receptor was identified in an adult who received the AZD1222 COVID-19 vaccine. The CDR3, as DNA: TGTGCCAGCAGCAGCTTAGGGGGAGTAGGTAGCAATCAGCCCCAGCATTTT. This translates into CASSSLGGVGSNQPQHF.